Detailed here is one TCR beta chain. The sample is drawn from a study of T-cell reconstitution after alpha-beta-depleted transplantation in children. Preparation of the TCRbeta library involved a method that used unique molecular identifiers. MiXCR was run by TCRdb on the PCR reads, yielding one entry per CDR3 protein. In the table there are about 830,000 distinct CDR3 sequences, roughly 15% of which are singletons. J gave up 7 bases and V 4 bases, and 4 bases lay outside the gene matches. This CDR3 region has 12 residues. Germline loops: CDR1 DFQATT, CDR2 SNEGSKA (reference sequence). The TCR sequence derives from a male patient younger than 18 who had a stem cell transplant for acute lymphoblastic leukemia, so the T cells may come from the graft donor. The sequenced sample was PBMCs, mostly from graft donor cells, obtained 360 days after TCRalphabeta/CD19-depleted stem cell transplant. The rearrangement joins TRBV20-1 to TRBJ2-1; TRBD2 matches 7 bases. The CDR3 region is CSATRAGNEQFF. The CDR3 coding sequence is TGCAGTGCTACGCGAGCGGGAAATGAGCAGTTCTTC.